This T cell receptor beta chain was obtained from a study of sequential checkpoint blockade in melanoma. Across the whole study: Arm A got nivolumab then ipilimumab; arm B the reverse, 1:1.

This sample's treatment: randomized to nivolumab then ipilimumab (arm A) or the reverse (arm B). PBMC sorting kept live CD3+CD8+ cells without CD19 or CD56. The length of the CDR3 is 15 residues. The V end lost 2 bases, the J end lost 2 bases, and 13 bases lay between the germline ends. CDR1 and CDR2 (germline): MNHEY, SMNVEV (reference sequence). Method: immunoSEQ multiplex PCR; TCRdb's copy keeps in-frame clones and lacks some. The sample contains around 16,000 clones, 85% to 95% of which appear only once. V usage is TRBV27 and J usage is TRBJ2-7; D uncertain. The receptor's source is a human donor with melanoma. The specimen was CD8+ T cells sorted from blood (inferred from file names), collected from a patient given nivolumab and ipilimumab in sequence. In nucleotides, the CDR3 is TGTGCCAGCAGTTTACGTCCAGGCCGAACCTACGAGCAGTACGTC. Translation: CASSLRPGRTYEQYV.